Below, 11 T cell receptor beta chains from the same sample are listed, as sequenced in a study of shared clonotypes between healthy human individuals. Terminally differentiated effector memory CD45RA+ cells were left out of the naive CD8 fraction, which was CD45RO-negative and positively selected for CCR7. Only in-frame clones appear in the TCRdb table, and some are missing; sequencing was by immunoSEQ multiplex PCR. Here the sample spans fewer than 700,000 clones, 95% being singletons. Sequencing was done on a sample of naive CD8+ T cells sorted from blood. The source is a woman aged 30 to 39 in good health.

The gene calls are TRBV6-1 and TRBJ2-2; 12 bases are a match to TRBD2. The CDR3 is 15 amino acids. Looked up from germline, CDR1 is MNHNS and CDR2 is SASEGT. The junction had 1 base not matched to a gene; V was cut back by 2 bases and J by 6 bases. Here the CDR3 DNA reads TGTGCCAGCAGTGAACTAGCGGGAGGGCCCGGGGAGCTGTTTTTT. Amino acids: CASSELAGGPGELFF.

The CDR3 spells CASSPDPGQGIPYEQYF. The CDR3 region has the DNA TGTGCCAGCTCACCGGACCCGGGACAGGGGATTCCCTACGAGCAGTACTTC. V usage is TRBV18 and J usage is TRBJ2-7; 10 positions agree with TRBD1. The CDR3 runs 17 residues. Germline CDR1 reads KGHSH; CDR2 reads LQKENI. V shed 3 bases, J shed 2 bases, and the junction held 10 bases outside the gene matches.

Concerning this clone: The same CDR3 is also encoded by other DNA sequences in this sample. The V and J genes are TRBV11-2 and TRBJ2-7; the match to TRBD2 covers 11 bases. This CDR3 region has 15 residues. Germline V gives CDR1 SGHAT, CDR2 FQNNGV. Trimming cost V 2 bases and J 0 bases; bases outside gene matches: 0. The CDR3 is CASSLTSGSSYEQYF. The CDR3 nucleotides read TGTGCCAGCAGCTTAACTAGCGGGAGCTCCTACGAGCAGTACTTC.

The chain recombines TRBV7-8 with TRBJ1-2, with 9 positions matching TRBD1. The CDR3 totals 17 residues. V trimming: 5 bases; J trimming: 4 bases; junction bases outside the gene matches: 14. CDR1 SGHVS and CDR2 FQNEAQ come from the germline V gene. CDR3 bases: TGTGCCAGCAGCCTCCCCGGACAGGGGCCCGGCTCCTATGGCTACACCTTC. Its translation: CASSLPGQGPGSYGYTF.

This clone appeared a single time. The rearrangement links TRBV28 to TRBJ1-1; possibly TRBD1 for D (5 bases). The germline CDR1 and CDR2 sequences are MDHEN and SYDVKM. V lost 6 bases, J lost 5 bases, and 13 bases lay in between. The CDR3 sequence is 13 residues long. CDR3 amino acids: CASSSLSGTEAFF. CDR3 in DNA: TGTGCCAGCAGCAGTTTGTCAGGGACTGAAGCTTTCTTT.

This rearrangement joins TRBV5-1 to TRBJ2-3; TRBD2 agrees at 7 bases. The germline gives CDR1 SGHRS, CDR2 YFSETQ. V shed 0 bases and J 3 bases; nucleotides not matched to a gene: 7. There are 16 residues in the CDR3. The CDR3 DNA is TGCGCCAGCAGCTTGGCTTATAGGGGACTAACAGATACGCAGTATTTT. It specifies CASSLAYRGLTDTQYF.

This rearrangement joins TRBV28 to TRBJ2-5; 13 bases match TRBD2. The J call could be wrong; TRBJ2-7 is a better fit for the DNA end. This CDR3 is built from 16 residues. In germline, CDR1 is MDHEN, CDR2 SYDVKM. CDR3 nucleotide sequence: TGTGCCAGCAGTCAACGGGGACTAGCGGGAAGTTACGAGCAGTACTTC. It encodes CASSQRGLAGSYEQYF.

The CDR3 sequence: CASSIYGGGTDTQYF. CDR3 bases: TGTGCCAGTAGTATATACGGGGGGGGCACAGATACGCAGTATTTT. The chain has TRBV19 and TRBJ2-3; 8 nucleotides match TRBD2. V shed 2 bases and J 1 base; nucleotides not matched to a gene: 2. The CDR3 covers 15 residues. Germline CDR1 LNHDA, CDR2 SQIVND (reference sequence).

As concerns this clone: The same CDR3 also results from other DNA sequences found in this sample. The chain links TRBV5-4 to TRBJ2-3; D assignment may be TRBD1 or TRBD2 (5 bases each). The germline V and J ends were trimmed by 5 bases and 4 bases, with 11 bases remaining between them. The CDR3 sequence is 13 residues long. Germline V gene sequence: CDR1 SGHNT, CDR2 YYREEE (reference sequence). The CDR3 spells CASSPGTPDTQYF. CDR3 DNA: TGTGCCAGCAGTCCCGGGACCCCAGATACGCAGTATTTT. The full variable domain, in which reference TRBV5-4 and TRBJ2-3 provide the parts outside the CDR3, is ETGVTQSPTHLIKTRGQQVTLRCSSQSGHNTVSWYQQALGQGPQFIFQYYREEENGRGNFPPRFSGLQFPNYSSELNVNALELDDSALYLCASSPGTPDTQYFGPGTRLTVL.

The CDR3 DNA is TGTGCCAGCAGTTTAGTACTAGCGGGAGGGGACGTCGGGGAAGATACGCAGTATTTT. Translation gives CASSLVLAGGDVGEDTQYF. The chain joins TRBV28 to TRBJ2-3; 13 bases line up with TRBD2. Germline trimming cut 2 bases from V and 5 bases from J; bases unmatched to any gene: 13. Germline CDR1 is MDHEN and CDR2 is SYDVKM. The CDR3 runs 19 residues.

The V call is TRBV4-2, the J call TRBJ2-2, with D tentatively TRBD1 or TRBD2 (6 bases each). CDR3 length equals 19 residues. The V and J ends lost 0 bases and 4 bases respectively, with 21 bases between them. Per germline, CDR1 LGHNA and CDR2 YNFKEQ. This chain's CDR3 is CASSQDTGSGRGGTGELFF. The CDR3 region has the DNA TGTGCCAGCAGCCAAGATACAGGTAGCGGAAGAGGGGGCACCGGGGAGCTGTTTTTT.